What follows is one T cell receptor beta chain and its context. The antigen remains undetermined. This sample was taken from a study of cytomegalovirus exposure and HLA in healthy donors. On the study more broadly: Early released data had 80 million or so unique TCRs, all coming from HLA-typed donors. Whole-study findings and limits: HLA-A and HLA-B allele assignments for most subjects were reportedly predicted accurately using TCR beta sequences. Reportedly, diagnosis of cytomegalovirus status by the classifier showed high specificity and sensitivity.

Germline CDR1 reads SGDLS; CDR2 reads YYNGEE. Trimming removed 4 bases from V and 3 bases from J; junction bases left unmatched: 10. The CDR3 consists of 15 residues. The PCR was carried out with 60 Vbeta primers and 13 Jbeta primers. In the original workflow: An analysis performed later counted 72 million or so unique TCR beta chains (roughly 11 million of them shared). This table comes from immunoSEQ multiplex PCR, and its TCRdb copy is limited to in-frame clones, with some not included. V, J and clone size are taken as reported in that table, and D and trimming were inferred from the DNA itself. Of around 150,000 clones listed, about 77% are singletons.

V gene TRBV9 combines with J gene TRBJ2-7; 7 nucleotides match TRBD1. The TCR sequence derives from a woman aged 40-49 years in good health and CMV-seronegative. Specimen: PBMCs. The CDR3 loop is CASSKMGTAVYEQYF. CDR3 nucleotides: TGTGCCAGCAGCAAAATGGGGACAGCAGTCTACGAGCAGTACTTC. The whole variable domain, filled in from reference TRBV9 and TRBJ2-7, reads DSGVTQTPKHLITATGQRVTLRCSPRSGDLSVYWYQQSLDQGLQFLIQYYNGEERAKGNILERFSAQQFPDLHSELNLSSLELGDSALYFCASSKMGTAVYEQYFGPGTRLTVT.